This entry lists 19 T cell receptor beta chains sequenced from one sample in a study of technical replicates of blood from several donors. Sequenced by immunoSEQ multiplex PCR; TCRdb stores in-frame clones only, minus some. The sample includes about 15,000 clones, 85% to 90% seen only once; the top ten take about an eighth. The material sequenced was PBMCs. The receptors stem from a human donor in good health.

The chain employs TRBV4-1 and TRBJ2-1; 8 bases line up with TRBD2. V was pared by 1 base and J by 8 bases, with 7 bases of the junction left unmatched. CDR1 and CDR2 from the germline V gene are MGHRA and YSYEKL. The CDR3 totals 15 residues. CDR3 sequence: CASSQAAGERDEQFF. DNA of the CDR3: TGCGCCAGCAGCCAAGCAGCGGGAGAGCGGGATGAGCAGTTCTTC.

The gene calls are TRBV11-3 and TRBJ2-7; TRBD2 matches at 9 bases. Trimming removed 6 bases from V and 7 bases from J; junction bases left unmatched: 16. The CDR3 spans 16 residues. Germline CDR1 SGHNT, CDR2 YENEEA. CDR3 region: CASSKGASGAPGEQYF. The CDR3 nucleotides read TGTGCCAGCAGTAAGGGGGCTAGCGGGGCCCCTGGGGAGCAGTACTTC.

The chain combines TRBV15 with TRBJ2-1, with a weak D call TRBD2 (6 bases). Trimming removed 5 bases at V and 7 bases at J, with 18 bases between. CDR3 length: 15 residues. Germline CDR1 and CDR2: LNHNV and YYDKDF (reference sequence). The CDR3 nucleotides are TGTGCCACCAGCGTTGGTGGCGGGATGGGGAATGAGCAGTTCTTC. Protein: CATSVGGGMGNEQFF.

V gene TRBV15 combines with J gene TRBJ2-1, with 11 nucleotides matching TRBD1. The J segment lost 3 bases and the V segment lost 5 bases, leaving 3 bases of the junction unmatched. Looked up from germline, CDR1 is LNHNV and CDR2 is YYDKDF (reference sequence). This CDR3 has 15 amino acids. The CDR3 protein is CATSGDRGYYNEQFF. The CDR3 DNA is TGTGCCACCAGCGGGGACAGGGGGTACTACAATGAGCAGTTCTTC.

The chain recombines TRBV18 with TRBJ2-3; D is uncertain. V lost 3 bases and J 1 base, leaving 11 bases between the germline ends. Germline values: CDR1 KGHSH, CDR2 LQKENI. CDR3 length equals 15 residues. Here the CDR3 DNA reads TGTGCCAGCTCACCCTCCCCCCTCGGCACAGATACGCAGTATTTT. Its protein product is CASSPSPLGTDTQYF.

This chain uses TRBV21-1 with TRBJ1-5; the table's D call of TRBD1 was not tested on the DNA. TRBV21-1 has pseudogene status. The CDR3 loop spans 13 amino acids. CDR3 nucleotides: TGTGCCAGCAGCGGCACAGGGTGCCAGCCCCAGCATTTT. The encoded protein is CASSGTGCQPQHF.

This chain uses TRBV5-1 with TRBJ2-7; D may be TRBD2 (6 bases). This CDR3 comprises 14 residues. Trimming took off 4 bases at V and 7 bases at J, with 18 bases between the two ends. The germline V gene has CDR1 SGHRS and CDR2 YFSETQ. The CDR3 region is CASSRDSSSGEQYF. In DNA form, the CDR3 reads TGCGCCAGCAGCCGGGACTCTTCTTCAGGGGAGCAGTACTTC.

This clone has a single count. This sequence joins TRBV5-1 and TRBJ1-4; no clear D gene. V shed 0 bases and J shed 4 bases, with 7 bases lying between them. This CDR3 is built from 14 residues. CDR1 and CDR2 (germline): SGHRS, YFSETQ. The CDR3 loop reads CASSLDGLNEKLFF. The CDR3 nucleotides are TGCGCCAGCAGCTTGGACGGTCTTAATGAAAAACTGTTTTTT.

This clone was counted once. The rearrangement joins TRBV11-2 to TRBJ2-7, with D hard to call. CDR3 length: 13 amino acids. V shed 5 bases and J shed 4 bases, with 12 bases lying between them. Germline CDR1 reads SGHAT; CDR2 reads FQNNGV. CDR3 sequence: CASSRIDGYEQYF. The DNA for the CDR3 is TGTGCCAGCAGCCGTATCGACGGGTACGAGCAGTACTTC.

Written as DNA, the CDR3 is TGCGCCAGCACCGGACGACAGGGGGACTACGAGCAGTACTTC. It codes for CASTGRQGDYEQYF. The rearrangement uses TRBV5-1 and TRBJ2-7, with TRBD1 matching over 9 bases. The CDR3 loop spans 14 amino acids. The junction had 7 bases not matched to a gene; V was cut back by 6 bases and J by 3 bases. The germline CDR1 and CDR2 sequences are SGHRS and YFSETQ.

This rearrangement joins TRBV5-1 to TRBJ1-2; TRBD1 matches 8 bases. V dropped 2 bases and J dropped 7; count of bases not matched to a gene: 4. CDR1 and CDR2 (germline): SGHRS, YFSETQ. This CDR3 has 13 residues. CDR3 loop: CASSFFRGRGYTF. The CDR3 nucleotides read TGCGCCAGCAGCTTTTTCAGGGGGCGTGGCTACACCTTC. Together with reference TRBV5-1 and TRBJ1-2, the CDR3 gives the full variable domain: KAGVTQTPRYLIKTRGQQVTLSCSPISGHRSVSWYQQTPGQGLQFLFEYFSETQRNKGNFPGRFSGRQFSNSRSEMNVSTLELGDSALYLCASSFFRGRGYTFGSGTRLTVV.

The rearrangement links TRBV6-5 to TRBJ1-1, with unresolved D. The CDR3 length is 13 residues. The ends were cut back, 6 bases at V and 1 base at J, with 9 bases in the middle. The germline V gene encodes CDR1 MNHEY and CDR2 SVGAGI. The CDR3 spells CASSLSSNTEAFF. DNA of the CDR3: TGTGCCAGCAGCCTATCATCGAACACTGAAGCTTTCTTT.

The rearrangement links TRBV30 to TRBJ1-3; TRBD1 aligns across 8 bases. V lost 2 bases, J lost 12 bases, and 9 bases stayed unmatched. The germline V gene has CDR1 GTSNPN and CDR2 SVGIG (reference sequence). This CDR3 is 13 amino acids long. CDR3 coding DNA: TGTGCCTGGAGTCCGGACAGGGCGAAGGTCATATATTTT. Amino acids: CAWSPDRAKVIYF.

The CDR3 is CASSYSRDSSYEQYF. The CDR3 DNA reads TGTGCCAGCAGTTACTCTCGGGACAGTAGCTACGAGCAGTACTTC. V is TRBV6-5 and J is TRBJ2-7, with 7 bases fitting TRBD1. Germline CDR1 reads MNHEY; CDR2 reads SVGAGI. This CDR3 has 15 residues. The J segment lost 3 bases and the V segment lost 0 bases, leaving 5 bases of the junction unmatched.

The J gene is TRBJ2-3, the V gene TRBV7-6; maybe TRBD1 (6 bases). The V and J ends lost 5 bases and 7 bases respectively, with 19 bases between them. Germline V gene sequence: CDR1 SGHVS, CDR2 FNYEAQ. There are 15 residues in the CDR3. The CDR3 region has the DNA TGTGCCAGCAGCCAAGGGGGTGATTACCAGAATACGCAGTATTTT. It yields the protein CASSQGGDYQNTQYF.

The V call is TRBV27, the J call TRBJ1-1, with 8 bases aligning to TRBD1. Trimming took 5 bases from V and 4 from J; bases not matched to a gene: 9. This CDR3 has 15 amino acids. Germline loops: CDR1 MNHEY, CDR2 SMNVEV (reference sequence). Here the CDR3 reads CASSPGQGFTTEAFF. Written as DNA, the CDR3 is TGTGCCAGCAGTCCAGGACAGGGCTTTACCACTGAAGCTTTCTTT.

V gene TRBV21-1 combines with J gene TRBJ1-3; TRBD1, the table's D call, was not compared with the DNA. TRBV21-1 is a pseudogene segment. This CDR3 is built from 16 residues. Here the CDR3 DNA reads TGTGCCAGCAGCAAAGGGACAGGTTCCTCTGGAAACACCATATATTTT. It specifies CASSKGTGSSGNTIYF.

This clone has a handful of counts. This sequence joins TRBV7-2 and TRBJ2-1; D is possibly TRBD1 (5 bases). Germline V gene sequence: CDR1 SGHTA, CDR2 FQGNSA. This CDR3 region has 14 residues. The V gene lost 5 bases and the J gene lost 6 bases, with 14 bases spanning the gap. The DNA of the CDR3 is TGTGCCAGCAGCCATGGGGCGGCTAGCAATGAGCAGTTCTTC. Protein product: CASSHGAASNEQFF.

The chain couples TRBV2 to TRBJ1-5; D is possibly TRBD1 (6 bases). This CDR3 has 16 amino acids. Trimming removed 5 bases from V and 0 bases from J, with 14 bases in between. The germline gives CDR1 SNHLY, CDR2 FYNNEI. The chain's CDR3 is CASSIVQGHSNQPQHF. CDR3 coding DNA: TGTGCCAGCAGTATCGTTCAGGGGCATAGCAATCAGCCCCAGCATTTT.